The 4 T cell receptor beta chains listed next were all sequenced from one sample in a study of circulating and synovial CD4+ cells in juvenile arthritis. Using immunoSEQ multiplex PCR, the repertoire was profiled, and TCRdb retains in-frame clones only, with some absent. Of about 39,000 clones in the sample, over 85% are singletons; the top ten hold around 0.7%. Sequences were obtained from CD4+ T cells from blood. These TCRs come from a human donor with juvenile idiopathic arthritis.

The chain couples TRBV7-3 to TRBJ2-2, with 7 bases identical to TRBD2. This CDR3 contains 15 residues. Germline assignment: CDR1 SGHTA and CDR2 FQGTGA. V trimming: 5 bases; J trimming: 2 bases; junction bases outside the gene matches: 5. CDR3 coding DNA: TGTGCCAGCAGCCCCGGGAGGACTAACACCGGGGAGCTGTTTTTT. It encodes CASSPGRTNTGELFF. The full variable domain, with the rest looked up from reference TRBV7-3 and TRBJ2-2, is GAGVSQTPSNKVTEKGKYVELRCDPISGHTALYWYRQSLGQGPEFLIYFQGTGAADDSGLPNDRFFAVRPEGSVSTLKIQRTERGDSAVYLCASSPGRTNTGELFFGEGSRLTVL.

The chain is built from TRBV27 and TRBJ1-4, with D perhaps TRBD1 (5 bases). This CDR3 contains 20 residues. Deletions cut 5 bases from V and 3 bases from J, with 28 bases between. CDR1 is MNHEY, CDR2 SMNVEV, per germline (reference sequence). DNA for the CDR3: TGTGCCAGCAGTACCTCCCCGTATCAGGGAGGGAATTTAGCTAATGAAAAACTGTTTTTT. Its translation: CASSTSPYQGGNLANEKLFF.

The chain employs TRBV7-2 and TRBJ1-2, with 7 bases fitting TRBD1. The V and J ends lost 5 bases and 4 bases, in that order; junction bases with no gene match: 7. Germline values: CDR1 SGHTA, CDR2 FQGNSA. This CDR3 is 14 amino acids long. CDR3 in amino acids: CASSPPGQLYGYTF. The CDR3 DNA sequence: TGTGCCAGCAGCCCCCCGGGACAGCTCTATGGCTACACCTTC.

The V call is TRBV6-1, the J call TRBJ1-5; perhaps TRBD1 as D (6 bases). The CDR3 spans 16 residues. Germline CDR1 reads MNHNS; CDR2 reads SASEGT. Trimming stripped 4 bases from V and 3 bases from J, with 16 bases between. The CDR3 is CASSGAPGQVNQPQHF. DNA of the CDR3: TGTGCCAGCAGTGGGGCCCCGGGACAAGTCAATCAGCCCCAGCATTTT.